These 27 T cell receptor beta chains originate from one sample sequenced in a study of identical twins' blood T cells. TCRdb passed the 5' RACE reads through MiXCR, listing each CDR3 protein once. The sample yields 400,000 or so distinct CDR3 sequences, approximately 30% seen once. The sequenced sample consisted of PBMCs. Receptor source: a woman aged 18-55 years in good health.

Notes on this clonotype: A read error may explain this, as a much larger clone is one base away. The chain's CDR3 is CARNRRGTYNEQFF. The CDR3 nucleotides are TGTGCCAGAAACCGGAGGGGAACCTACAATGAGCAGTTCTTC. This chain links TRBV3-1 with TRBJ2-1, with a possible D match to TRBD2 (6 bases). V dropped 9 bases and J dropped 2 bases, with 14 bases sitting between them. CDR3 length: 14 amino acids. Per the germline V gene, CDR1 is LGHDT and CDR2 is YNNKEL (reference sequence).

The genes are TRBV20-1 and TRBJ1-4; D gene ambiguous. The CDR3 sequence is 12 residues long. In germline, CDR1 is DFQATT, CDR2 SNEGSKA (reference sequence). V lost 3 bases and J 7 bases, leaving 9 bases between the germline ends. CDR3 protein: CSASLDGEKLFF. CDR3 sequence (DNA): TGCAGTGCTAGCCTGGATGGTGAAAAACTGTTTTTT.

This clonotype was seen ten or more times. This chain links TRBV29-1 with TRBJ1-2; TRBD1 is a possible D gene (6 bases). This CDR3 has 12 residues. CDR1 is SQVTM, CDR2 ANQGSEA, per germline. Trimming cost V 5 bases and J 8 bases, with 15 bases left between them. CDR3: CSVQTGFLGYTF. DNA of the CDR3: TGCAGCGTTCAAACAGGGTTCTTGGGCTACACCTTC.

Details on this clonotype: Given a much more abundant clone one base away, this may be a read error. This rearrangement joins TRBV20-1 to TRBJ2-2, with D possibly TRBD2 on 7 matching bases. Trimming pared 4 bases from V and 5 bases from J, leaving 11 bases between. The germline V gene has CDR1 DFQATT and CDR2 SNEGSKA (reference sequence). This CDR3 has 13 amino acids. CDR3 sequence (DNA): TGCAGTGCTATCGGGGGGCGGACCGGGGAGCTGTTTTTT. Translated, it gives CSAIGGRTGELFF.

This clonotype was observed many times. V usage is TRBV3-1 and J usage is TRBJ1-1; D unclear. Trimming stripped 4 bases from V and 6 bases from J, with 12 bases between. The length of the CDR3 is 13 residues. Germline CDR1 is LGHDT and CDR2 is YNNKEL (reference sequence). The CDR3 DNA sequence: TGTGCCAGCAGCCTAGGTCTCAGACCTGAAGCTTTCTTT. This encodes CASSLGLRPEAFF.

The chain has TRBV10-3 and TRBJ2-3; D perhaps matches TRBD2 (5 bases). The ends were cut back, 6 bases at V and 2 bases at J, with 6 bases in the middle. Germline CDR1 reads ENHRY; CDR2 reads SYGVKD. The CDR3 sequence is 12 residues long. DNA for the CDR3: TGTGCCATCAGGGACTCCACAGATACGCAGTATTTT. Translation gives CAIRDSTDTQYF.

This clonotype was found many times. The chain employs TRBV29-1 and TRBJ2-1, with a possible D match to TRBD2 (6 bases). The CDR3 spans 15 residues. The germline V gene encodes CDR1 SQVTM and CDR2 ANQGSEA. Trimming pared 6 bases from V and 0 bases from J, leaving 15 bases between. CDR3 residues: CSVKPNSGSYNEQFF. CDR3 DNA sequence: TGCAGCGTGAAGCCGAATAGCGGCTCCTACAATGAGCAGTTCTTC.

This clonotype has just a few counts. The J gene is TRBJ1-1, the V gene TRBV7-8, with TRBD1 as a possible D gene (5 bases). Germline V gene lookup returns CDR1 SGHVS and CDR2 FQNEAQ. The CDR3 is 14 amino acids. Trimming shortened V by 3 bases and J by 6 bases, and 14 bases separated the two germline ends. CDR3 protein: CASSFTGFGSEAFF. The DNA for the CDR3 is TGTGCCAGCAGCTTTACAGGTTTTGGATCTGAAGCTTTCTTT.

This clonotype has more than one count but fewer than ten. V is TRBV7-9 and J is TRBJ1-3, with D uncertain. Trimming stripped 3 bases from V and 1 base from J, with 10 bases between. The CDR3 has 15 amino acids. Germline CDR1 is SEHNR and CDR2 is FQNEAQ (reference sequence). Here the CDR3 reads CASSLTVRSGNTIYF. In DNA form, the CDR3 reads TGTGCCAGCAGCTTGACGGTCAGATCTGGAAACACCATATATTTT.

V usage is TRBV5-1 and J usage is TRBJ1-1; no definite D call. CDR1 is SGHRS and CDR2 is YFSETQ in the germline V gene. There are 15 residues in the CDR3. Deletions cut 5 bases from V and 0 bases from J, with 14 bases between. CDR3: CASREKQNMNTEAFF. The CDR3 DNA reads TGCGCCAGCAGGGAGAAACAGAACATGAACACTGAAGCTTTCTTT.

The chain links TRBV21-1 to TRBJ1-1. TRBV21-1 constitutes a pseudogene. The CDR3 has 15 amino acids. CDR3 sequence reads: CASSPQAGMNTEAFF. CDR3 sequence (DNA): TGTGCCAGCAGCCCCCAGGCGGGGATGAACACTGAAGCTTTCTTT.

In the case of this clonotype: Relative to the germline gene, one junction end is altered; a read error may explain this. The CDR3 region has the DNA TGTGCCAGCAGCTTAGTAGGGGAGGTGACTGGAGCTTTCTTT. Its protein product is CASSLVGEVTGAFF. V usage is TRBV7-2 and J usage is TRBJ1-1; possible D gene TRBD1, 5 bases. This CDR3 contains 14 residues. Germline CDR1 reads SGHTA; CDR2 reads FQGNSA.

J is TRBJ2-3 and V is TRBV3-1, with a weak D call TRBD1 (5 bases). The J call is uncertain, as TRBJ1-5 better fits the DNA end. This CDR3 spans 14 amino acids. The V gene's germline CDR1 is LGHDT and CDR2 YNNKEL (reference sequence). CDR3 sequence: CASSQRGHTDTQHF. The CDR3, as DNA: TGTGCCAGCAGCCAACGGGGCCACACAGATACGCAGCATTTT.

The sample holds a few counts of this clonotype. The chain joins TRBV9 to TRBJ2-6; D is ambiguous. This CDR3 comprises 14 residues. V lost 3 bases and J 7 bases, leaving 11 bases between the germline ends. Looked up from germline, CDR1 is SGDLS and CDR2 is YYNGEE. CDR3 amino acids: CASSGLNYANVLTF. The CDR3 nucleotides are TGTGCCAGCAGCGGACTGAACTATGCCAACGTCCTGACTTTC.

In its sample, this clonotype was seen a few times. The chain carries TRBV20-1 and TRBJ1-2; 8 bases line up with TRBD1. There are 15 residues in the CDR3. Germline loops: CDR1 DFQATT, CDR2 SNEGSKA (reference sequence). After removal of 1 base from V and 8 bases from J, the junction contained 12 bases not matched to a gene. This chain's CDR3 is CSARVGQGGLKGYTF. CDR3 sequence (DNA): TGCAGTGCTAGAGTAGGACAGGGAGGTTTGAAAGGCTACACCTTC.

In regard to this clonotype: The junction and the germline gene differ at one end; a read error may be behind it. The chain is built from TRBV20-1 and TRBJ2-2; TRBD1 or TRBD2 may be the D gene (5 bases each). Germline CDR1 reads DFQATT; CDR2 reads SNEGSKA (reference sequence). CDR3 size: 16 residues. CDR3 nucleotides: TGCAGTGCCATCCCGTTTGGCAGGGAGAACACCGGGGAGCTGCTTTTT. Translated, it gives CSAIPFGRENTGELLF.

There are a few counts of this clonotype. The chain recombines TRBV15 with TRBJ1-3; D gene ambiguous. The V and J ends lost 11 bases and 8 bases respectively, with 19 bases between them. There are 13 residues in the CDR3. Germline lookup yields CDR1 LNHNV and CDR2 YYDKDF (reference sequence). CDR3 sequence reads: CAAKPVARDTIYF. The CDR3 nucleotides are TGTGCCGCCAAACCGGTCGCCCGGGACACCATATATTTT.

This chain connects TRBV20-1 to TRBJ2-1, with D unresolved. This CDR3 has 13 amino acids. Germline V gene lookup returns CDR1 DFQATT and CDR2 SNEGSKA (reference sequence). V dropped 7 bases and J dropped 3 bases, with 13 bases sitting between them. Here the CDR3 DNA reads TGCAGTGGAAAGACGAGTATCTACAATGAGCAGTTCTTC. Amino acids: CSGKTSIYNEQFF.

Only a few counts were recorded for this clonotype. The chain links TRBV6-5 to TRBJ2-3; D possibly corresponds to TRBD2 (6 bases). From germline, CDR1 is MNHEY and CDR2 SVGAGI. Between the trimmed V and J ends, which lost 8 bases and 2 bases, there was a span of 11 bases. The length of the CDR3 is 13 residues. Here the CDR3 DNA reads TGTGCCAGCGCCCGGGACTTCACAGATACGCAGTATTTT. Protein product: CASARDFTDTQYF.

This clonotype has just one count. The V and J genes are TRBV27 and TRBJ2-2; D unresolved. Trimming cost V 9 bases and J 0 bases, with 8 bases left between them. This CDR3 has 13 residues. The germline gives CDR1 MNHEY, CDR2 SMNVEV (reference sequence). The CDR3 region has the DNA TGTGCCAGTAACCGGGCGAACACCGGGGAGCTGTTTTTT. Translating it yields CASNRANTGELFF.

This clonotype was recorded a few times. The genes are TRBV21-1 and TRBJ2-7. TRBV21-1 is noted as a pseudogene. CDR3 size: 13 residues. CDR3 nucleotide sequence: TGTGCCAGCAGCAAAAGACATGCCTACGAGCAGTACTTC. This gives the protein CASSKRHAYEQYF.

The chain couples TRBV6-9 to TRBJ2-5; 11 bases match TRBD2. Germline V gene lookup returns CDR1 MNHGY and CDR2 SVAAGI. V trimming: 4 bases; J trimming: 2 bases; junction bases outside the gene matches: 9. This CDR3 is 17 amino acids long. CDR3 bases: TGTGCCAGCAGTTCTACACTAGCGGGAGACCCTCAAGAGACCCAGTACTTC. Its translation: CASSSTLAGDPQETQYF.

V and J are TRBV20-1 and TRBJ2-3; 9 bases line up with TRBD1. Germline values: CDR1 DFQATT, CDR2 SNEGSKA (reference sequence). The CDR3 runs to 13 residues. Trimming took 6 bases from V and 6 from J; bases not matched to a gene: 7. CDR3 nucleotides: TGCAGTGCCCCGGGACAGGGAGACGATACGCAGTATTTT. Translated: CSAPGQGDDTQYF.

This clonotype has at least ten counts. CDR3 region: CSVEMDLGQPQHF. CDR3 sequence (DNA): TGCAGCGTTGAAATGGACTTAGGTCAGCCCCAGCATTTT. The V and J genes are TRBV29-1 and TRBJ1-5; D ambiguous. V was pared by 2 bases and J by 6 bases, with 11 bases between. The CDR3 sequence is 13 residues long. Germline CDR1 is SQVTM and CDR2 is ANQGSEA.

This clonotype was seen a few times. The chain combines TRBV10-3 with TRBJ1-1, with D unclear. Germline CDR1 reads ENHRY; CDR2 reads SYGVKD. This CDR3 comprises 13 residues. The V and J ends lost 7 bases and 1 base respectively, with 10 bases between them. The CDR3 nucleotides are TGTGCCATCACCGCTTTCCCGAACACTGAAGCTTTCTTT. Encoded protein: CAITAFPNTEAFF.

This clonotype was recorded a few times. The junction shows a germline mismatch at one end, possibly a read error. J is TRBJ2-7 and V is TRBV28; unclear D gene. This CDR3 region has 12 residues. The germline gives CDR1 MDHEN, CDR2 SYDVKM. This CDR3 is CASSLLGSPTSF. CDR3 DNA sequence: TGTGCCAGCAGTTTACTCGGCAGCCCTACAAGCTTC.

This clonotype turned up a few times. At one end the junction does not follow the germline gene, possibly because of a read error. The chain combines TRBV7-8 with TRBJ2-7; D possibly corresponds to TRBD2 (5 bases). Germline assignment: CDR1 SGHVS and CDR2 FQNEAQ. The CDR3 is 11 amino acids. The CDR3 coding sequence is TGTGCCAGCAGCTTAGCGTGGGAGCGGTACTTC. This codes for CASSLAWERYF.